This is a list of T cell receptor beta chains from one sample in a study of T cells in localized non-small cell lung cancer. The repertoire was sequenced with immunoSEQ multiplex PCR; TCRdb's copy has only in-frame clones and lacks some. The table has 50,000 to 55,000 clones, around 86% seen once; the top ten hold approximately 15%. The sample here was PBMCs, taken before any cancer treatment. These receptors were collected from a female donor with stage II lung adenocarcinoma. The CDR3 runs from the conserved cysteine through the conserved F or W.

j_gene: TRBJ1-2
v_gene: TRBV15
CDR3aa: CATSRDSNYGYTF

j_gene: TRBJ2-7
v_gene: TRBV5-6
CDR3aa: CASSWGQALGYEQYF

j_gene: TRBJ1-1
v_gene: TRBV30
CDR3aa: CAWSVDRVNTEAFF

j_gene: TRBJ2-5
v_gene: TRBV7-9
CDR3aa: CASSFVETQYF

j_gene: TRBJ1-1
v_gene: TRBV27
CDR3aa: CASCREINTEAFF

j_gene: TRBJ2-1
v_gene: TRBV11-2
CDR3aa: CASSLVGGTHSYNEQFF

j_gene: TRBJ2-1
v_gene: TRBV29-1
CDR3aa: CSVSTTGLEQFF

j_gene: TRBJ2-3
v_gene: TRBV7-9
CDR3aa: CASSLVLTDTQYF

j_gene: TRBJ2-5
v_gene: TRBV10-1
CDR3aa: CASSDRRGGPSRETQYF

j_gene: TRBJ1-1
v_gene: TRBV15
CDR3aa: CATSRDLGGNTEAFF

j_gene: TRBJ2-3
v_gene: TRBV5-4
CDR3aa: CASSSLGLARQGDTQYF

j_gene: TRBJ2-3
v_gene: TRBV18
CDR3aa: CASSYSLTDTQYF

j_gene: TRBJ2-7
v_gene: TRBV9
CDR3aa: CASSGQGYEQYF

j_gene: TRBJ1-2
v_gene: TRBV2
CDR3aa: CASSEIGRYTF

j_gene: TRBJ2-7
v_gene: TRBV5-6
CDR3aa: CASNHAGNYEQYF

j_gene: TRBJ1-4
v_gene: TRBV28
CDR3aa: CASSFRRQTEKLFF

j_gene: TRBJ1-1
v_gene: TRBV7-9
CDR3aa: CASSLATGTVNTEAFF

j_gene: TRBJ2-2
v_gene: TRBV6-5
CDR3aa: CASTQGVGNRELFF

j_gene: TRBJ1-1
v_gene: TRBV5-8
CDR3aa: CASSPGFVLAEDTEAFF

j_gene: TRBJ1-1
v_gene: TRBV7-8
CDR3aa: CASSKQTGNTEAFF

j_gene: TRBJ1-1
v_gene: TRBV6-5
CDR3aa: CASSYLRNTEAFF

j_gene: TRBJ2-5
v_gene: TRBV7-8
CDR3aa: CASSLIGLAGDSFPWGAQYF

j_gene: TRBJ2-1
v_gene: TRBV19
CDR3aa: CASSSLGLKKENEQFF

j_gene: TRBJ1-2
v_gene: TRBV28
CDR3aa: CASSLPLTGWGYTF

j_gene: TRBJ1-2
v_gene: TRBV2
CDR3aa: CASSNRGPGYTF

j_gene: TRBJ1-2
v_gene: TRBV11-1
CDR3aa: CASSSSTGTRGYTF

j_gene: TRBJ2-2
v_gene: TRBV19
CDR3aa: CASNPIRGTGELFF

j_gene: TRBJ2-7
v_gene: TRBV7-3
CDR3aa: CASSSATDNYEQYF

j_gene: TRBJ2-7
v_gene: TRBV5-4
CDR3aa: CASSPAVGGGTYEQYF

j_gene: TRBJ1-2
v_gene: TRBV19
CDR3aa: CASFHRGLVNGYTF

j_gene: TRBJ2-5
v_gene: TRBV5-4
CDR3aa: CASSLGATGNPETQYF

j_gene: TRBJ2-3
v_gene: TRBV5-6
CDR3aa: CASSLAGSGGRNTQYF

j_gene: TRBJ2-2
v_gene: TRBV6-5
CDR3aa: CASSSGGHVTGELFF

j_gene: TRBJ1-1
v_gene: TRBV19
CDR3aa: CASISWLNTEAFF

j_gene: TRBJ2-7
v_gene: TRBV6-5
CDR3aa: CASGPGLGDEQYF

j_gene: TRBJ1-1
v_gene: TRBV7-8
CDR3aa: CASSHDLALTEAFF

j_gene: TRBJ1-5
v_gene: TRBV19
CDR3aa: CASTPTGRGRNQPQHF

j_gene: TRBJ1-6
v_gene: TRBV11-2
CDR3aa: CASSLTNTISPLHF

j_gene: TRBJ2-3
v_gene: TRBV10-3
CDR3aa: CAISESGNTQYF

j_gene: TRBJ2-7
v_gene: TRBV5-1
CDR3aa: CASSLPESPGDEQYF

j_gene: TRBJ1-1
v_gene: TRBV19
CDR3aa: CAASPAGDRVSEAFF

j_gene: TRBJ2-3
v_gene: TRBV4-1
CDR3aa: CASNEQGLRGGTDTQYF